This T cell receptor (beta chain) is drawn from a study of cytomegalovirus exposure and HLA in healthy donors. Study-level results: Earlier findings revealed that most TCR beta V segments proved productive either about 87% or about 30% of the time. Researchers reported in a later analysis that a missense DCLRE1C variant was tied to TCR beta V- and J-gene trimming.

Germline trimming cut 6 bases from V and 3 bases from J; bases unmatched to any gene: 3. CDR1 is LNHDA and CDR2 is SQIVND in the germline V gene (reference sequence). This CDR3 has 13 amino acids. A single count supports this clone. The antigen is unknown. Donors consisted of healthy bone marrow donors. Both 60 Vbeta primers and 13 Jbeta primers went into the PCR. Clones were read by immunoSEQ multiplex PCR, and TCRdb kept only the in-frame ones, dropping some. The sample has 75,000 to 100,000 clones, less than 85% seen once. This rearrangement joins TRBV19 to TRBJ1-1; 8 nucleotides agree with TRBD1. The TCR originated in a woman aged 55-75 years in good health and CMV-seropositive. The sample comprised PBMCs. The CDR3 DNA sequence: TGTGCCAGTAGCACGGACAGGGACACTGAAGCTTTCTTT. This encodes CASSTDRDTEAFF.